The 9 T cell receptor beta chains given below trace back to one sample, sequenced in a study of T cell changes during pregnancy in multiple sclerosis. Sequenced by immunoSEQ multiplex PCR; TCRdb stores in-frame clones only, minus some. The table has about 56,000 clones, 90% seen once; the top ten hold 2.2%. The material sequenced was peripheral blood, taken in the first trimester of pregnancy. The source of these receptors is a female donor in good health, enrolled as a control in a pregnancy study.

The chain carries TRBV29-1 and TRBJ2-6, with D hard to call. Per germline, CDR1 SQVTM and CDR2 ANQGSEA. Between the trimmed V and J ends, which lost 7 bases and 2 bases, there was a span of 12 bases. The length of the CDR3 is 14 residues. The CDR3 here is CSARADTGANVLTF. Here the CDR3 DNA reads TGCAGCGCCCGCGCCGATACTGGGGCCAACGTCCTGACTTTC.

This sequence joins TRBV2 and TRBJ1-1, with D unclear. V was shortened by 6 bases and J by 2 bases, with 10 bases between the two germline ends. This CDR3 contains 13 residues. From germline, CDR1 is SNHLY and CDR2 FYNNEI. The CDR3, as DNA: TGTGCCAGCAGCGCGGCAGTCAACACTGAAGCTTTCTTT. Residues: CASSAAVNTEAFF.

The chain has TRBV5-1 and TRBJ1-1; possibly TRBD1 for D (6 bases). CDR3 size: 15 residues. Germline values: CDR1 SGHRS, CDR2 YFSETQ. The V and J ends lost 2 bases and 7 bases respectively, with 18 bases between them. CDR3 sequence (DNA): TGCGCCAGCAGCTTAGTAGAACAGGGAGCCGGTGAAGCTTTCTTT. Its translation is CASSLVEQGAGEAFF. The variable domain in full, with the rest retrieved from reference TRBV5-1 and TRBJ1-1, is KAGVTQTPRYLIKTRGQQVTLSCSPISGHRSVSWYQQTPGQGLQFLFEYFSETQRNKGNFPGRFSGRQFSNSRSEMNVSTLELGDSALYLCASSLVEQGAGEAFFGQGTRLTVV.

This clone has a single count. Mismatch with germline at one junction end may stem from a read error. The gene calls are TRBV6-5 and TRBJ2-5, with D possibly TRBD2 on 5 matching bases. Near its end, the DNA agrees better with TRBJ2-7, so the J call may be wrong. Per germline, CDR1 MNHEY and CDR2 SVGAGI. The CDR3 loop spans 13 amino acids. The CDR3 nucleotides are TGCGCCGCGGTGAGCGGAAATTCCTACGAGCAGTACTTC. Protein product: CAAVSGNSYEQYF.

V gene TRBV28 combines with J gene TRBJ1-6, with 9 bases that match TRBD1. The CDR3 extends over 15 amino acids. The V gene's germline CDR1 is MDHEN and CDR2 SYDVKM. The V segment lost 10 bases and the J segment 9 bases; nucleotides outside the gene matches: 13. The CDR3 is CATNRGQGNGSPLHF. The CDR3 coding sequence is TGTGCCACCAACCGGGGACAGGGTAACGGTTCACCCCTCCACTTT.

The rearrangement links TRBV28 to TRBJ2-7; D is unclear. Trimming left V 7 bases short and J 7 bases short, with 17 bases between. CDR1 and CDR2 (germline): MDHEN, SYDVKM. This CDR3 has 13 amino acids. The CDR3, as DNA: TGTGCCAGCAAAGCATTAGTGAGTTGGGAGCAGTACTTC. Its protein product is CASKALVSWEQYF.

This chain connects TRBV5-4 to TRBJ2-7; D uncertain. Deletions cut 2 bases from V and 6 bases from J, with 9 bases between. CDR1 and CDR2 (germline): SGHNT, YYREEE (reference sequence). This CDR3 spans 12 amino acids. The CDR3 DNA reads TGTGCCAGCAGCTTTCCTGGCTTCGAGCAGTACTTC. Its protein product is CASSFPGFEQYF. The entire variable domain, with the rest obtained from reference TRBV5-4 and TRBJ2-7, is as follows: ETGVTQSPTHLIKTRGQQVTLRCSSQSGHNTVSWYQQALGQGPQFIFQYYREEENGRGNFPPRFSGLQFPNYSSELNVNALELDDSALYLCASSFPGFEQYFGPGTRLTVT.

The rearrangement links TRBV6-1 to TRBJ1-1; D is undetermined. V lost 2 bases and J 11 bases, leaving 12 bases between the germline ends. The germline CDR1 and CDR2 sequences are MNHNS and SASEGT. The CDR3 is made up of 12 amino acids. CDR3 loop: CASSERESRAFF. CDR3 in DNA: TGTGCCAGCAGTGAACGAGAGAGTCGGGCTTTCTTT.

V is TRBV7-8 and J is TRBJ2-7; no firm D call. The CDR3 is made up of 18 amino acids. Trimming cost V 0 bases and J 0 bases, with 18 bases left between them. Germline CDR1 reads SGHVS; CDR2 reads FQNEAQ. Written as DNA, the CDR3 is TGTGCCAGCAGCTTAGCGCCTGGTGGCAGGTGGATCTCCTACGAGCAGTACTTC. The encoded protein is CASSLAPGGRWISYEQYF.